This record looks at one T cell receptor beta chain sequence and its context. Its target is unknown. The data derive from a study of CD4 T cell repertoires in COVID-19. Study outcomes and limitations: Several top expanded SARS-CoV-2-reactive clonotypes were shared by two or three memory subsets.

Losses at the gene ends were 6 bases for V and 9 bases for J; bases not matched to a gene: 13. The CDR3 has 16 residues. CDR1 is KGHSH and CDR2 is LQKENI in the germline V gene. Method: immunoSEQ multiplex PCR; TCRdb's copy keeps in-frame clones and lacks some. The sample includes 65,000 to 95,000 clones, roughly 85% of them seen just once. The specimen was CD4+ T cells from peripheral blood, collected after recovery from COVID-19. The chain links TRBV18 to TRBJ1-6; TRBD1 matches 8 bases. The receptor comes from a human donor who had COVID-19. The CDR3: CASSRSSGTGSSPLHF. DNA for the CDR3: TGTGCCAGCTCGCGATCATCCGGGACAGGATCTTCACCCCTCCACTTT.